This is a list of T cell receptor beta chains from one sample in a study of T cells in Graves' hyperthyroidism and ophthalmopathy. A single record per CDR3 protein comes from TCRdb applying MiXCR to the multiplex PCR reads. The table records 200,000 to 250,000 distinct CDR3 sequences, roughly 18% of them present only once. Material: blood. Every receptor here comes from a man in his forties with Graves' hyperthyroidism. CDR3s include the opening cysteine and the closing phenylalanine or tryptophan. D genes are given only for firm matches. Clone size is given for some rows only: seen once, a few or many times, or a class if the clone is expanded.

d_call	v_call	clone_size	j_call	cdr3_aa	cdr3_nt
-	TRBV3-1	-	TRBJ1-1	CASSRFEGGRNTEAFF	TGTGCCAGCAGCAGATTCGAGGGGGGTAGGAACACTGAAGCTTTCTTT
TRBD1	TRBV14	many	TRBJ1-2	CASSPGTGNYGYTF	TGTGCCAGCAGCCCCGGGACAGGGAATTATGGCTACACCTTC
-	TRBV10-3	many	TRBJ2-2	CAISPEQVTNTGELFF	TGTGCCATCAGCCCTGAACAGGTGACGAACACCGGGGAGCTGTTTTTT
TRBD2	TRBV7-3	many	TRBJ2-7	CASSPPGGAYEQYF	TGTGCCAGCAGCCCCCCGGGGGGGGCATACGAGCAGTACTTC
TRBD2	TRBV24-1	few	TRBJ2-3	CATSDPGLDADTQYF	TGTGCCACCAGTGACCCGGGACTAGACGCAGATACGCAGTATTTT
TRBD1	TRBV12-3/TRBV12-4	few	TRBJ1-3	CASSLEVGTGNSGNTIYF	TGTGCCAGCAGTTTAGAGGTCGGGACAGGAAACTCTGGAAACACCATATATTTT
-	TRBV5-1	-	TRBJ2-1	CASSLAVGATNEQFF	TGCGCCAGCAGCTTGGCGGTGGGGGCCACGAATGAGCAGTTCTTC
-	TRBV27	many	TRBJ2-2	CASIGLDANTGELFF	TGTGCCAGCATTGGGTTAGACGCGAACACCGGGGAGCTGTTTTTT
TRBD2	TRBV7-9	many	TRBJ2-1	CASATASGNEQFF	TGTGCCAGCGCCACGGCTAGCGGCAATGAGCAGTTCTTC
TRBD1	TRBV7-6	-	TRBJ2-2	CASSFSGTANRELFF	TGTGCCAGCAGCTTCTCCGGGACAGCTAATAGGGAGCTGTTTTTT
-	TRBV7-2	many	TRBJ2-3	CASSPDFGTQYF	TGTGCCAGCAGCCCCGACTTCGGTACGCAGTATTTT
TRBD2	TRBV28	-	TRBJ2-5	CATKPGLAGETQYF	TGTGCCACCAAACCGGGACTAGCGGGAGAGACCCAGTACTTC
TRBD1	TRBV7-2	-	TRBJ1-1	CASSPTGFTEAFF	TGTGCCAGCAGCCCGACAGGGTTCACTGAAGCTTTCTTT
-	TRBV10-1	-	TRBJ2-1	CASSELQGNEQFF	TGCGCCAGCAGTGAGTTACAGGGCAATGAGCAGTTCTTC
TRBD1	TRBV27	many	TRBJ1-1	CASSSQGAWDTEAFF	TGTGCCAGCAGCTCACAGGGGGCTTGGGACACTGAAGCTTTCTTT
-	TRBV27	many	TRBJ2-4	CASSTTISQIAKNIQYF	TGTGCCAGCAGTACGACGATCAGCCAAATAGCCAAAAACATTCAGTACTTC
TRBD1	TRBV9	many	TRBJ2-3	CASSARTGGTDTQYF	TGTGCCAGCAGCGCAAGGACAGGGGGCACAGATACGCAGTATTTT
TRBD1	TRBV7-2	many	TRBJ1-1	CASSYQVGTGETEAFF	TGTGCCAGCAGCTATCAGGTGGGCACAGGGGAGACTGAAGCTTTCTTT
-	TRBV9	many	TRBJ2-2	CASSASRQTGELFF	TGTGCCAGCAGCGCCAGCCGACAGACTGGGGAGCTGTTTTTT
TRBD1	TRBV6-5	few	TRBJ2-1	CASSYSMGQGVNEQFF	TGTGCCAGCAGTTACTCGATGGGCCAGGGGGTCAATGAGCAGTTCTTC
-	TRBV20-1	many	TRBJ2-7	CSASPYYQDYEQYF	TGCAGTGCTAGTCCCTACTACCAGGACTACGAGCAGTACTTC
-	TRBV6-1	-	TRBJ1-2	CASTPTNRERYGYTF	TGTGCCAGCACTCCAACGAACAGGGAACGCTATGGCTACACCTTC
-	TRBV5-1	-	TRBJ1-1	CASSSVGADGEAFF	TGCGCCAGCAGCTCTGTTGGAGCGGACGGAGAAGCTTTCTTT
-	TRBV12-3/TRBV12-4	many	TRBJ1-1	CASSLRNGGTEAFF	TGTGCCAGCAGTTTACGGAACGGGGGGACTGAAGCTTTCTTT
-	TRBV7-3	many	TRBJ2-5	CARTDEWLAQETQYF	TGTGCCAGGACCGACGAATGGCTGGCCCAAGAGACCCAGTACTTC
-	TRBV20-1	many	TRBJ1-6	CSARGPGGSGYSPLHF	TGCAGTGCTAGAGGCCCCGGGGGTTCTGGATATTCACCCCTCCACTTT
-	TRBV2	many	TRBJ1-2	CASSERPGPFNYGYTF	TGTGCCAGCAGTGAACGGCCGGGGCCGTTTAACTATGGCTACACCTTC
TRBD1	TRBV2	-	TRBJ1-6	CASSGQASSYNSPLHF	TGTGCCAGCAGCGGACAGGCGAGCTCCTATAATTCACCCCTCCACTTT
TRBD2	TRBV28	many	TRBJ2-5	CASSLSGLTVGETQYF	TGTGCCAGCAGTTTATCGGGACTAACTGTAGGAGAGACCCAGTACTTC
-	TRBV19	few	TRBJ2-2	CASTTDPSRLNTGELFF	TGTGCCAGTACCACGGACCCCAGCCGATTGAACACCGGGGAGCTGTTTTTT
-	TRBV7-8	many	TRBJ2-3	CASSTRTDTQYF	TGTGCCAGCAGCACCCGCACAGATACGCAGTATTTT
-	TRBV5-1	-	TRBJ2-1	CASSGVPNEQFF	TGTGCCAGCAGCGGTGTCCCCAATGAGCAGTTCTTC
TRBD1	TRBV5-1	many	TRBJ1-2	CASSLGTGESNYGYTF	TGCGCCAGCAGCTTGGGGACAGGGGAGAGCAACTATGGCTACACCTTC
TRBD1	TRBV19	many	TRBJ1-2	CASSPGTGMYYSGYTF	TGTGCCAGTAGTCCCGGGACAGGGATGTATTATTCTGGCTACACCTTC
-	TRBV2	many	TRBJ1-6	CASSLSSYNSPLHF	TGTGCCAGCAGCTTGAGCTCCTATAATTCACCCCTCCACTTT
TRBD1	TRBV14	-	TRBJ1-2	CASSSPGTGLYGYTF	TGTGCCAGCAGCTCCCCCGGGACAGGCCTCTATGGCTACACCTTC
TRBD1	TRBV11-3	many	TRBJ1-1	CASSLGTGDTEAFF	TGTGCCAGCAGCCTAGGGACAGGGGACACTGAAGCTTTCTTT
-	TRBV29-1	many	TRBJ1-1	CSVDGDLNTEAFF	TGCAGCGTTGACGGGGACCTAAACACTGAAGCTTTCTTT
-	TRBV6-2/TRBV6-3	-	TRBJ2-3	CASRGWGTDTQYF	TGTGCCAGCAGGGGATGGGGAACAGATACGCAGTATTTT
-	TRBV18	many	TRBJ1-4	CASSRQGNNEKLFF	TGTGCCAGCTCTCGGCAGGGGAATAATGAAAAACTGTTTTTT
-	TRBV7-3	many	TRBJ2-1	CASSLDRADEQFF	TGTGCCAGCAGCTTAGATAGGGCGGATGAGCAGTTCTTC
-	TRBV30	many	TRBJ1-4	CAWSGGAANEKLFF	TGTGCCTGGAGCGGGGGGGCAGCTAATGAAAAACTGTTTTTT
-	TRBV9	-	TRBJ1-1	CASSVGFRVTEAFF	TGTGCCAGCAGCGTAGGATTCAGGGTCACTGAAGCTTTCTTT
TRBD1	TRBV9	-	TRBJ1-2	CASSQTGTAYGYTF	TGTGCCAGCAGCCAAACCGGGACAGCATATGGCTACACCTTC
-	TRBV6-2/TRBV6-3	many	TRBJ1-1	CASSSSGRVMNTEAFF	TGTGCCAGCAGTTCCTCGGGTAGGGTGATGAACACTGAAGCTTTCTTT
-	TRBV6-5	few	TRBJ1-1	CASSYGDYTEAFF	TGTGCCAGCAGTTACGGGGATTACACTGAAGCTTTCTTT
-	TRBV20-1	many	TRBJ2-7	CSALGGRLYEQYF	TGCAGTGCCCTCGGGGGTCGTCTATACGAGCAGTACTTC
-	TRBV30	many	TRBJ1-4	CAWNPPSEKLFF	TGTGCCTGGAATCCCCCATCGGAAAAACTGTTTTTT
TRBD1	TRBV29-1	-	TRBJ1-2	CSVLDRGRRDGYTF	TGCAGCGTACTGGACAGGGGGCGCCGAGATGGCTACACCTTC
-	TRBV7-3	-	TRBJ2-7	CASSPGATYEQYF	TGTGCCAGCAGTCCAGGGGCCACCTACGAGCAGTACTTC
-	TRBV30	few	TRBJ1-6	CAWSGRGTGSSPLHF	TGTGCCTGGAGTGGGCGAGGCACGGGTAGTTCACCCCTCCACTTT
-	TRBV2	-	TRBJ2-1	CASSDFNGSPGNEQFF	TGTGCCAGCAGCGATTTTAACGGCTCTCCGGGCAATGAGCAGTTCTTC
TRBD1	TRBV7-2	-	TRBJ2-1	CASSPTGYEQFF	TGTGCCAGCAGCCCGACAGGGTATGAGCAGTTCTTC
TRBD2	TRBV19	many	TRBJ2-7	CASSIGGSYEQYF	TGTGCCAGTAGTATCGGGGGGTCCTACGAGCAGTACTTC